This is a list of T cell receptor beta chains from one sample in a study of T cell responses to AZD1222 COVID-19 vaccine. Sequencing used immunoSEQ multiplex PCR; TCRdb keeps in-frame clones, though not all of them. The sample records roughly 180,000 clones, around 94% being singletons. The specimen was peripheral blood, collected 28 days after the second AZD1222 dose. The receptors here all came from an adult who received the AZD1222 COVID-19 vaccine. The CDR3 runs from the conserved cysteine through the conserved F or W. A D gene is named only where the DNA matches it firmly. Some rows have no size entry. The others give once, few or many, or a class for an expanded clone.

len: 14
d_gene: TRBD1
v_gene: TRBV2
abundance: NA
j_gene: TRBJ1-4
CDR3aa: CASSEGQGDEKLFF
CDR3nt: TGTGCCAGCAGCGAGGGACAGGGGGACGAAAAACTGTTTTTT

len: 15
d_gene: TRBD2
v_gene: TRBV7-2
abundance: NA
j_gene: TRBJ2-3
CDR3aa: CASSLWRGGADTQYF
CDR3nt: TGTGCCAGCAGCTTATGGCGGGGGGGCGCGGATACGCAGTATTTT

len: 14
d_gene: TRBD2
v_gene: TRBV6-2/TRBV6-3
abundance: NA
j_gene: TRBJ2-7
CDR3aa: CASSLRDYLTEQYF
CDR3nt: TGTGCCAGCAGTTTACGGGACTACCTTACCGAGCAGTACTTC

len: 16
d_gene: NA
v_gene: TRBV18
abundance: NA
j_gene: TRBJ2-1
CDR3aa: CASSPQSGLSYNEQFF
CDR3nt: TGTGCCAGCTCACCACAATCAGGACTCTCCTACAATGAGCAGTTCTTC

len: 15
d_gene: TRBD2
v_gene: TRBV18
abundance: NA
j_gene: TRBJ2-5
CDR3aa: CASSPSGASQETQYF
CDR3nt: TGTGCCAGCTCACCGAGCGGGGCGTCTCAAGAGACCCAGTACTTC

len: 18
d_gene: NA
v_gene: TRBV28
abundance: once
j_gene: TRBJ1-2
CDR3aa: CASSLYGHARRANYGYTF
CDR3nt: TGTGCCAGCAGTTTATACGGACACGCACGCCGAGCTAACTATGGCTACACCTTC

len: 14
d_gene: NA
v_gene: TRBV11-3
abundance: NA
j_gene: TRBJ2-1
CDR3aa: CASSLSGEYNEQFF
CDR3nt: TGTGCCAGCAGCTTATCAGGGGAGTACAATGAGCAGTTCTTC

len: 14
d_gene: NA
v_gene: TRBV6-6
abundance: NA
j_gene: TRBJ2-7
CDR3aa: CASSGRGAAREQYF
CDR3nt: TGTGCCAGCAGCGGACGGGGGGCAGCACGGGAGCAGTACTTC

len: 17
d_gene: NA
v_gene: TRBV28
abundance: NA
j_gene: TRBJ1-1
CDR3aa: CASSFQGGFNMNTEAFF
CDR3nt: TGTGCCAGCAGTTTTCAAGGAGGATTCAACATGAACACTGAAGCTTTCTTT

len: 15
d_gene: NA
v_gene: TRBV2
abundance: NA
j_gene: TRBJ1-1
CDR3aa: CASAVRGGMNTEAFF
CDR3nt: TGTGCCAGCGCTGTGAGGGGGGGGATGAACACTGAAGCTTTCTTT

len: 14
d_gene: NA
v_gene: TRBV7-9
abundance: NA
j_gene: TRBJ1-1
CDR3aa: CASSPFGGMVEAFF
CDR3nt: TGTGCCAGCAGCCCGTTTGGGGGAATGGTTGAAGCTTTCTTT

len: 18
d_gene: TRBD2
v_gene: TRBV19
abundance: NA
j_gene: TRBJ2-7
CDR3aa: CASTPGGPLAGDTYEQYF
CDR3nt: TGTGCCAGTACCCCCGGGGGTCCACTAGCGGGAGATACCTACGAGCAGTACTTC

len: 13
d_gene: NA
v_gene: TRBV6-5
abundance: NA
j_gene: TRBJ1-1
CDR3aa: CASRQPGGEVAFF
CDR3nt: TGTGCCAGCAGGCAGCCCGGTGGGGAGGTGGCTTTCTTT

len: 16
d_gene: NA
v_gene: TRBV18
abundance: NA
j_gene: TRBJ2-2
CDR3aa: CASSPLTAENTGELFF
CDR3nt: TGTGCCAGCTCACCACTAACAGCGGAGAACACCGGGGAGCTGTTTTTT

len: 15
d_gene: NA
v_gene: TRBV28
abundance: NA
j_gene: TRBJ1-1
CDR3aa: CASSSRRGIYTEAFF
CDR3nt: TGTGCCAGCAGTTCCCGACGGGGGATATACACTGAAGCTTTCTTT